Each of the 13 T cell receptor beta chains below was sequenced from the same sample in a study of T cells in women clearing cervical HPV infection (dated by TCRdb to the late 2010s). Library construction relied on the immunoSEQ multiplex PCR assay. Imported from immuneACCESS, the table was reduced by TCRdb to in-frame sequences with V and J called. These copies leave out some clones; in studies compared against another copy, an unresolved V gene accounts for under half, and the cause of the remainder is not known. The table for this sample lists 30,000 to 35,000 clones. Around 1.6% of the sample is held by the ten biggest clonotypes. Specimen: blood buffy coat. Receptor source: a woman aged 18-69 years with a cervical HPV16 infection that either progressed to CIN3+ or cleared (not recorded which).

Concerning this clone: The read is 3 residues too short to cover the CDR3 end, so that end is filled in from the germline J gene. The rearrangement joins TRBV27 to TRBJ2-7; TRBD1 aligns across 8 bases. Germline-derived CDR1 and CDR2 are MNHEY and SMNVEV (reference sequence). J gave up 3 bases and V 6 bases, and 7 bases lay outside the gene matches. The CDR3 runs to 14 residues. CDR3 DNA (partial): TGTGCCAGCAGACTCCAGGGGGCCAACTACGAG. This encodes CASRLQGANYE. The entire CDR3 reads CASRLQGANYEQYF.

With respect to this clone: Sequencing ends 3 residues short of the CDR3 end; the germline J gene provides the rest. The chain couples TRBV6-2 or TRBV6-3 to TRBJ2-1; perhaps TRBD1 as D (6 bases). V lost 0 bases and J lost 7, with 13 bases in between. The CDR3 covers 15 residues. Germline V gives CDR1 MNHEY, CDR2 SVGEGT. CDR3 sequence reads: CASSYSLGQGNEQFF. The part of the CDR3 DNA that was read is TGTGCCAGCAGTTACTCCCTGGGGCAGGGGAATGAG.

As for this clone: With the read ending 3 residues before the CDR3 end, the germline J gene is used to fill in that end. The rearrangement joins TRBV18 to TRBJ1-2; 7 nucleotides line up with TRBD1. The CDR3 contains 15 residues. Germline V gives CDR1 KGHSH, CDR2 LQKENI. The CDR3 sequence is CASSPRRQGLYDYTF. CDR3 DNA (partial): TGTGCCAGCTCACCACGGAGACAGGGACTCTACGAC.

On this clone itself: The sequence runs out 3 residues before the end of the CDR3; the remainder is reconstructed from the germline J gene. The chain has TRBV19 and TRBJ2-3, with D maybe TRBD2 (5 bases). Germline V gene data show CDR1 as LNHDA and CDR2 as SQIVND (reference sequence). CDR3 length: 16 amino acids. CDR3: CASSIGTGGMIQPQYF. Partial CDR3 DNA: TGTGCCAGTAGTATAGGTACCGGAGGAATGATACAGCCG.

In the case of this clone: The read halts 3 residues ahead of the CDR3 end, with the missing end drawn from the germline J gene. The chain is built from TRBV10-2 and TRBJ1-5; 9 positions agree with TRBD1. Germline CDR1 reads WSHSY; CDR2 reads SAAADI. The V segment lost 9 bases and the J segment 5 bases; nucleotides outside the gene matches: 8. This CDR3 is built from 14 residues. The CDR3 DNA, read in part, is TGCGCCAGAGACGGGGACAGGGCCGATCAGCCC. Encoded protein: CARDGDRADQP. From start to end, the CDR3 is CARDGDRADQPQHF.

Incomplete CDR3 DNA: TGCAGCGTCCGGACAGGGCTAAGCACCGGGGAG. Its protein is CSVRTGLSTGE. The complete CDR3 protein is CSVRTGLSTGELFF. The chain employs TRBV29-1 and TRBJ2-2, with 8 bases that match TRBD1. The sequence runs out 3 residues before the end of the CDR3; the remainder is reconstructed from the germline J gene. Germline V gene sequence: CDR1 SQVTM, CDR2 ANQGSEA. The V and J ends lost 6 bases and 4 bases, in that order; junction bases with no gene match: 7. CDR3 size: 14 residues.

Note on this clone: With the read ending 3 residues before the CDR3 end, the germline J gene is used to fill in that end. The chain joins TRBV7-9 to TRBJ2-3, with D tentatively TRBD2 (6 bases). Germline-derived CDR1 and CDR2 are SEHNR and FQNEAQ (reference sequence). The CDR3 covers 13 residues. The CDR3 loop is CASSRDSQETQYF. The CDR3 bases that were read are TGTGCCAGCAGCCGGGACTCGCAAGAGACG. Drawing the rest from reference TRBV7-9 and TRBJ2-3, the complete variable domain is DTGVSQNPRHKITKRGQNVTFRCDPISEHNRLYWYRQTLGQGPEFLTYFQNEAQLEKSRLLSDRFSAERPKGSFSTLEIQRTEQGDSAMYLCASSRDSQETQYFGPGTRLTVL.

With respect to this clone: The read halts 3 residues ahead of the CDR3 end, with the missing end drawn from the germline J gene. This chain links TRBV28 with TRBJ2-3; no firm D call. Germline CDR1 and CDR2: MDHEN and SYDVKM. The V end was cut by 10 bases, the J end by 0 bases, with 17 bases between. This CDR3 is built from 15 residues. CDR3: CATSTGFGSTDTQYF. CDR3 bases read: TGTGCCACCTCAACCGGGTTCGGTAGCACAGATACG.

The CDR3 region is CSAREGLAGGPWSYNEQFF. The sequenced part of the CDR3 DNA is TGCAGTGCTAGAGAAGGCCTAGCGGGAGGGCCGTGGTCCTACAATGAG. The J gene is TRBJ2-1, the V gene TRBV20-1; 12 bases agree with TRBD2. The read gets to within 3 residues of the CDR3 end, and the germline J gene fills in the rest. Germline V lookup: CDR1 DFQATT, CDR2 SNEGSKA (reference sequence). The CDR3 is made up of 19 amino acids. Losses at the gene ends were 0 bases for V and 1 base for J; bases not matched to a gene: 10.

A note on this clone: The sequence runs out 3 residues before the end of the CDR3; the remainder is reconstructed from the germline J gene. The rearrangement uses TRBV14 and TRBJ1-1; D is unclear. Germline V CDR1 and CDR2: SGHDN, FVKESK. This CDR3 has 13 residues. The sequenced part of the CDR3 DNA is TGTGCCAGCAGCCAAGATACCCAGTCAAAA. It encodes CASSQDTQSK. The whole CDR3 sequence reads CASSQDTQSKAFF.

Comment on this clone: The read halts 3 residues ahead of the CDR3 end, with the missing end drawn from the germline J gene. The chain combines TRBV20-1 with TRBJ2-2, with TRBD1 matching over 7 bases. From germline, CDR1 is DFQATT and CDR2 SNEGSKA (reference sequence). V shed 5 bases, J shed 2 bases, and the junction held 8 bases outside the gene matches. This CDR3 contains 15 residues. The covered CDR3 bases are TGCAGTGCTCCCCGGGACAGAATAAACACCGGGGAG. It translates to CSAPRDRINTGE. The entire CDR3 is CSAPRDRINTGELFF.

Points on this clone: The read stops 3 residues short of the end of the CDR3; the missing end is completed from the germline J gene. The rearrangement uses TRBV6-2 or TRBV6-3 and TRBJ2-1, with 12 nucleotides matching TRBD2. V shed 7 bases, J shed 4 bases, and the junction held 8 bases outside the gene matches. Germline assignment: CDR1 MNHEY and CDR2 SVGEGT. CDR3 length: 16 amino acids. The CDR3: CASTQLGLAGYNEQFF. CDR3 DNA (partial): TGTGCCAGCACCCAACTCGGACTAGCGGGATACAATGAG.

In regard to this clone: The sequence runs out 3 residues before the end of the CDR3; the remainder is reconstructed from the germline J gene. This chain connects TRBV18 to TRBJ1-5; 8 bases align to TRBD1. V dropped 6 bases and J dropped 8; count of bases not matched to a gene: 15. The length of the CDR3 is 16 residues. Germline CDR1 and CDR2: KGHSH and LQKENI. The CDR3 here is CASSPSQRTGSEPQHF. Partial CDR3 DNA: TGTGCCAGCTCCCCCTCACAACGGACAGGGTCGGAGCCC.